Below, one T cell receptor (beta chain) is given with its context. These data come from a study of T cell responses to AZD1222 COVID-19 vaccine. The CDR3 runs 14 residues. Trimming cost V 5 bases and J 4 bases; bases outside gene matches: 6. The germline gives CDR1 SGHNT, CDR2 YENEEA. Sequencing was performed with immunoSEQ multiplex PCR; in TCRdb, only in-frame clones are kept and a portion is missing. The sample has more than 85,000 clones, 85% to 95% seen once. The sample consisted of peripheral blood, taken on day 0 of AZD1222 vaccination. The source is an adult in good health. The chain employs TRBV11-3 and TRBJ1-2; 8 positions agree with TRBD1. CDR3 sequence: CASSPGQGVYGYTF. In nucleotides, the CDR3 is TGTGCCAGCAGCCCAGGACAGGGAGTCTATGGCTACACCTTC.